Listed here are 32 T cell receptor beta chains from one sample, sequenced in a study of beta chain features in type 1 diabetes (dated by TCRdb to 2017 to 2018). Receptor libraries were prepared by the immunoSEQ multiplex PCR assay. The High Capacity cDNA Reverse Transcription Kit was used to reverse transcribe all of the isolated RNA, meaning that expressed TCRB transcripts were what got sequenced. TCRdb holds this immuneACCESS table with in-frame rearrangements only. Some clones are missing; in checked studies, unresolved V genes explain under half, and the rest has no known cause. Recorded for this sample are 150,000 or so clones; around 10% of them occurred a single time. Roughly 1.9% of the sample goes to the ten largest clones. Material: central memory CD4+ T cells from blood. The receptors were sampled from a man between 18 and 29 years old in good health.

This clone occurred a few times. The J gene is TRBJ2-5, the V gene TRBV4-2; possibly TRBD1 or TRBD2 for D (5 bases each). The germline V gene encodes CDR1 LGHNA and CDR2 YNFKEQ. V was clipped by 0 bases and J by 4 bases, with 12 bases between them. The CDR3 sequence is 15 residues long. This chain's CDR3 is CASSQDRTRGETQYF. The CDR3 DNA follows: TGTGCCAGCAGCCAAGATCGCACGAGGGGAGAGACCCAGTACTTC.

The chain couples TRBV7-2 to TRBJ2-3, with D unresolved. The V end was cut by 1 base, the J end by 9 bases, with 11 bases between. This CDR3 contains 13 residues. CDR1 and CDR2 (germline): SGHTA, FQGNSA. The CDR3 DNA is TGTGCCAGCAGCTTAGGACTGGAAGCCACGCAGTATTTT. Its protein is CASSLGLEATQYF.

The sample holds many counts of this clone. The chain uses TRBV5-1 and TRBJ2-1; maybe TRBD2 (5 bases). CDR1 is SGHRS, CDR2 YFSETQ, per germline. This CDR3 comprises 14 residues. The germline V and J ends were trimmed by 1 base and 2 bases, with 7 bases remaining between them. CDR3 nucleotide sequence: TGCGCCAGCAGCTTGCGAGCGGCCTACAATGAGCAGTTCTTC. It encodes CASSLRAAYNEQFF.

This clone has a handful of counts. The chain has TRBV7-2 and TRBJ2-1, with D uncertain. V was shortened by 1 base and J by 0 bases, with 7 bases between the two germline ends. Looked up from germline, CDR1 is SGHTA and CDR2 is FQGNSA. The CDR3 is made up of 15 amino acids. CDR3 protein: CASSLEGFSYNEQFF. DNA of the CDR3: TGTGCCAGCAGCTTAGAGGGATTCTCCTACAATGAGCAGTTCTTC.

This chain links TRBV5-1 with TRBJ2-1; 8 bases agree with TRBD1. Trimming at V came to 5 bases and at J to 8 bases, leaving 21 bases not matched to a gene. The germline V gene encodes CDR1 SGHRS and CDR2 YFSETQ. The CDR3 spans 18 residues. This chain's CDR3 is CASSPKPPGGIVVDEQFF. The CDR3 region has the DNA TGCGCCAGCAGTCCGAAGCCACCAGGGGGCATAGTTGTCGATGAGCAGTTCTTC.

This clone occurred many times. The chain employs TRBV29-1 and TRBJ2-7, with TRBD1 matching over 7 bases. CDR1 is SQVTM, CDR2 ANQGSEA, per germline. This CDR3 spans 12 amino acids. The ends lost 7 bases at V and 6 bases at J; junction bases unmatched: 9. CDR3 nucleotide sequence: TGCAGCGCCTTAAGGGGGCTTGGCGAGCAGTACTTC. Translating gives CSALRGLGEQYF.

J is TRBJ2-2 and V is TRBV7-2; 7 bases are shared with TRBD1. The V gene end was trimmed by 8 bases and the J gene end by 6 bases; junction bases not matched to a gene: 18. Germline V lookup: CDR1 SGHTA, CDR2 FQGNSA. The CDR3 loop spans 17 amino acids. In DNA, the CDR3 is TGTGCCAGCTTCCGCACCGGGACAGCTTCCTTATCCGGGGAGCTGTTTTTT. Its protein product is CASFRTGTASLSGELFF. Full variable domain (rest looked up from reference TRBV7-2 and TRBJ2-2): GAGVSQSPSNKVTEKGKDVELRCDPISGHTALYWYRQSLGQGLEFLIYFQGNSAPDKSGLPSDRFSAERTGGSVSTLTIQRTQQEDSAVYLCASFRTGTASLSGELFFGEGSRLTVL.

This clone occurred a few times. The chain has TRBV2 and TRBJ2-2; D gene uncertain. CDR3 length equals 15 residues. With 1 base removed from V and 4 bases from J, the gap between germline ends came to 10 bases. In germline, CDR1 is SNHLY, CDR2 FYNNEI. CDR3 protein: CASSEVQLFTGELFF. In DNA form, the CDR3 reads TGTGCCAGCAGTGAAGTGCAACTATTCACCGGGGAGCTGTTTTTT.

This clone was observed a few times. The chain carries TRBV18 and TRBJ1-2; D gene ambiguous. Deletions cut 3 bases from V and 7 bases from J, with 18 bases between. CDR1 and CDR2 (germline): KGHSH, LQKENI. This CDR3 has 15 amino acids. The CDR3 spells CASSPTRGELAGYTF. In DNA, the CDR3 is TGTGCCAGCTCACCTACCCGCGGGGAGTTGGCTGGCTACACCTTC.

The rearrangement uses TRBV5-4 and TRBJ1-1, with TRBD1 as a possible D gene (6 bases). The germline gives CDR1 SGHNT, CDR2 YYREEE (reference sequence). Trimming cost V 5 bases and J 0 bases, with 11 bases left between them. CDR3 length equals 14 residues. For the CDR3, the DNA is TGTGCCAGCAGGGAACAGGGAATGAACACTGAAGCTTTCTTT. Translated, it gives CASREQGMNTEAFF.

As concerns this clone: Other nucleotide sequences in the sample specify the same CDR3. CDR3: CASSRTSGRALEQFF. CDR3 nucleotide sequence: TGTGCCAGCAGTCGAACTAGCGGGAGGGCACTTGAGCAGTTCTTC. The rearrangement links TRBV6-5 to TRBJ2-1, with 13 bases that match TRBD2. Germline V gives CDR1 MNHEY, CDR2 SVGAGI. This CDR3 spans 15 amino acids. After removal of 5 bases from V and 9 bases from J, the junction contained 7 bases not matched to a gene.

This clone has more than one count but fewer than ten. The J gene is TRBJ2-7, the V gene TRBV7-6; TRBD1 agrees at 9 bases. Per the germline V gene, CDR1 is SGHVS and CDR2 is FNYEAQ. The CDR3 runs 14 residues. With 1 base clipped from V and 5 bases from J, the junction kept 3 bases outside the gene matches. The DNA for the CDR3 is TGTGCCAGCAGCTTAGGGGGGACAGGGAACGAGCAGTACTTC. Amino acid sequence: CASSLGGTGNEQYF.

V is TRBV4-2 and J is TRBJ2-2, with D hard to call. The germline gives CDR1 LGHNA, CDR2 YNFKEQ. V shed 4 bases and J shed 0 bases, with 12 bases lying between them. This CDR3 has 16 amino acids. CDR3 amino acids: CASSLALFANTGELFF. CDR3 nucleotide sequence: TGTGCCAGCAGCCTGGCGCTGTTCGCGAACACCGGGGAGCTGTTTTTT.

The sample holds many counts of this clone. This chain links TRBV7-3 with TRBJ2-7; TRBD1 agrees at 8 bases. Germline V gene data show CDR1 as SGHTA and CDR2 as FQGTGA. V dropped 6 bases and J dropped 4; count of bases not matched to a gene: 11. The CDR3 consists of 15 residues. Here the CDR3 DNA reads TGTGCCAGCAGGTCGACAGGGGCCCCCTTTTACGAGCAGTACTTC. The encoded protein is CASRSTGAPFYEQYF. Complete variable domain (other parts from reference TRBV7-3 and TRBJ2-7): GAGVSQTPSNKVTEKGKYVELRCDPISGHTALYWYRQSLGQGPEFLIYFQGTGAADDSGLPNDRFFAVRPEGSVSTLKIQRTERGDSAVYLCASRSTGAPFYEQYFGPGTRLTVT.

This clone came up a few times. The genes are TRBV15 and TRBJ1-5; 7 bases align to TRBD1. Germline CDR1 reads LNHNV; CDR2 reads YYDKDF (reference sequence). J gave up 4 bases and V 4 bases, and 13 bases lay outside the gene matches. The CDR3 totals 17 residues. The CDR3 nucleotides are TGTGCCACCAGCACCTGGGACAGCCATCCCCCTAATCAGCCCCAGCATTTT. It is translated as CATSTWDSHPPNQPQHF.

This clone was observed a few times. Here the CDR3 reads CASSEGQYTDTQYF. As DNA, the CDR3 is TGTGCCAGCAGTGAGGGCCAATACACAGATACGCAGTATTTT. The rearrangement links TRBV25-1 to TRBJ2-3; D not resolved. Germline assignment: CDR1 MGHDK and CDR2 SYGVNS. V was shortened by 3 bases and J by 2 bases, with 9 bases between the two germline ends. The CDR3 is made up of 14 amino acids. The complete variable domain, with remaining parts taken from reference TRBV25-1 and TRBJ2-3, reads EADIYQTPRYLVIGTGKKITLECSQTMGHDKMYWYQQDPGMELHLIHYSYGVNSTEKGDLSSESTVSRIRTEHFPLTLESARPSHTSQYLCASSEGQYTDTQYFGPGTRLTVL.

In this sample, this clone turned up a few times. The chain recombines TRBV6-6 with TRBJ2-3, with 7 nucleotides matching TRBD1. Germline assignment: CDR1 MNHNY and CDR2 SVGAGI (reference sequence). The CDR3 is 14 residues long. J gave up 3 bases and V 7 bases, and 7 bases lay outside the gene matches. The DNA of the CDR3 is TGTGCCAGCAACCGACAGGGAGCAACAGATACGCAGTATTTT. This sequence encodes CASNRQGATDTQYF.

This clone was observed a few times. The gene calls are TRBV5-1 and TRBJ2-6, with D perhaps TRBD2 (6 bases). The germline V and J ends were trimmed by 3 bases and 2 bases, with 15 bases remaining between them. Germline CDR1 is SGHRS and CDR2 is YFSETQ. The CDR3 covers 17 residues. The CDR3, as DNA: TGCGCCAGCAGCTCCTTCATCGGGACTGCTGGGGCCAACGTCCTGACTTTC. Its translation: CASSSFIGTAGANVLTF.

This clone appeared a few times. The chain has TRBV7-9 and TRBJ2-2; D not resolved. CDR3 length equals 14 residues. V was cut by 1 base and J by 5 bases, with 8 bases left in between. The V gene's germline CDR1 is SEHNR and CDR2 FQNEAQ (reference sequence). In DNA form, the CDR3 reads TGTGCCAGCAGCTTAGACCGGCGGACCGGGGAGCTGTTTTTT. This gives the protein CASSLDRRTGELFF.

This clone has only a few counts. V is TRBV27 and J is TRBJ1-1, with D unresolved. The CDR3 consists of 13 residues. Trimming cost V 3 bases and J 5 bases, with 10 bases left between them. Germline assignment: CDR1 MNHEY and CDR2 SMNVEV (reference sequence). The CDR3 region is CASSFYRGTEAFF. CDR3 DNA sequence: TGTGCCAGCAGTTTTTACCGCGGTACTGAAGCTTTCTTT.

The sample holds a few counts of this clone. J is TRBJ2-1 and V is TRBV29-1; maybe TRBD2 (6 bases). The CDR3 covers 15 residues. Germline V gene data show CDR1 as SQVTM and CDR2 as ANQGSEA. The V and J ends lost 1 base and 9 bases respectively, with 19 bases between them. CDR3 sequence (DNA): TGCAGCGTTGAAGGGAAGCGGGCACGGACGGGTGAGCAGTTCTTC. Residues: CSVEGKRARTGEQFF.

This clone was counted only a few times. The CDR3 spells CASGTIQGSETQYF. CDR3 nucleotides: TGTGCCAGCGGAACTATTCAGGGCTCAGAGACCCAGTACTTC. The rearrangement links TRBV28 to TRBJ2-5; a possible D gene is TRBD1 (5 bases). The CDR3 contains 14 residues. Germline V CDR1 and CDR2: MDHEN, SYDVKM. V was trimmed by 8 bases and J by 4 bases, leaving 17 bases between them.

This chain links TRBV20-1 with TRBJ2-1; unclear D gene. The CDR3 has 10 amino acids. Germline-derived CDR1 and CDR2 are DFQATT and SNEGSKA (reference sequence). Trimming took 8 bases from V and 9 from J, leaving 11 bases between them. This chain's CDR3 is CSSGWGEQFF. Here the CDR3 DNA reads TGCAGTTCCGGATGGGGTGAGCAGTTCTTC.

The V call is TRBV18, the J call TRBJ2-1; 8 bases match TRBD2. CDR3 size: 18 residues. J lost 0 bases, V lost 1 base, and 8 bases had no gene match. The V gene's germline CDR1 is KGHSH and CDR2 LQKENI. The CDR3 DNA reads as TGTGCCAGCTCACCACACGAGGCGGGAGGCCCCTCCTACAATGAGCAGTTCTTC. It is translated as CASSPHEAGGPSYNEQFF.

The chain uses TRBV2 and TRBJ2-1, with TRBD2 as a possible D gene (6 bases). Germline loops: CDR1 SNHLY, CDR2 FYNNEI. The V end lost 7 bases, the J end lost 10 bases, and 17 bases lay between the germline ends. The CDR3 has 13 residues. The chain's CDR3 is CASTKGRGGEQFF. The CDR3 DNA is TGTGCCAGCACGAAAGGACGGGGAGGAGAGCAGTTCTTC.

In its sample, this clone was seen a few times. The CDR3 loop is CASSSSFETQYF. As DNA, the CDR3 is TGTGCCAGCAGCTCTAGCTTTGAGACCCAGTACTTC. The genes are TRBV13 and TRBJ2-5, with D possibly being TRBD2 (5 bases). V gave up 4 bases and J gave up 5 bases, with 8 bases separating them. Germline CDR1 reads PRHDT; CDR2 reads FYEKMQ (reference sequence). The CDR3 length is 12 residues.

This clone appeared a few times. The CDR3 nucleotides read TGTGCCAGCAGTACGGGGACAGCTTCGGGAAACACCATATATTTT. It yields the protein CASSTGTASGNTIYF. The chain uses TRBV6-5 and TRBJ1-3, with 7 bases identical to TRBD1. CDR3 length: 15 amino acids. Germline loops: CDR1 MNHEY, CDR2 SVGAGI. V was pared by 5 bases and J by 4 bases, with 8 bases of the junction left unmatched.

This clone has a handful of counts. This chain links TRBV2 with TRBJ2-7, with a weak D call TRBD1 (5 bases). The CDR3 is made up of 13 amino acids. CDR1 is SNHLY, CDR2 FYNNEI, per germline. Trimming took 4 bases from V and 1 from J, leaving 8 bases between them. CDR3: CASSGGHSYEQYF. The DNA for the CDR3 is TGTGCCAGCAGTGGTGGACATTCCTACGAGCAGTACTTC. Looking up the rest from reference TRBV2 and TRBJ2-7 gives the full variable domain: EPEVTQTPSHQVTQMGQEVILRCVPISNHLYFYWYRQILGQKVEFLVSFYNNEISEKSEIFDDQFSVERPDGSNFTLKIRSTKLEDSAMYFCASSGGHSYEQYFGPGTRLTVT.

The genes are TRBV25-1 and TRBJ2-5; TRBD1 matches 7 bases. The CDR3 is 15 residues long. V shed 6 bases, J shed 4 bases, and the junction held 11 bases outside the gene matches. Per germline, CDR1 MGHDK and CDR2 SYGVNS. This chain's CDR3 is CASSEDRVGRETQYF. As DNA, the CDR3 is TGTGCCAGCAGCGAAGACAGGGTCGGCAGAGAGACCCAGTACTTC.

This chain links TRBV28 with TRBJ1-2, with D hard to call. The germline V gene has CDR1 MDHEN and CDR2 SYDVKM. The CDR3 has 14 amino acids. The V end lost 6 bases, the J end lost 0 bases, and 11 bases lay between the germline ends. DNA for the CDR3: TGTGCCAGCAGGGGTCTTCAAACTAACTATGGCTACACCTTC. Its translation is CASRGLQTNYGYTF.

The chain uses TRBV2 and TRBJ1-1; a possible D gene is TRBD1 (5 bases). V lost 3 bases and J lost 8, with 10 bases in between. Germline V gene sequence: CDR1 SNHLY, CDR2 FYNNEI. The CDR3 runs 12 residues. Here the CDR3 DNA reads TGTGCCAGCAGTGACACCTCAGGGGAAGCTTTCTTT. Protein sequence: CASSDTSGEAFF.

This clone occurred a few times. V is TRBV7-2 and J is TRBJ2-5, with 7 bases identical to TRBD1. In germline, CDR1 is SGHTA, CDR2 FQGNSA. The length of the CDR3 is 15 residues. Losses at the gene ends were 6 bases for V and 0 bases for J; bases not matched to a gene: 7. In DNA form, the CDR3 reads TGTGCCAGCAGTAACAGAGGGACAGACCAAGAGACCCAGTACTTC. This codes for CASSNRGTDQETQYF.